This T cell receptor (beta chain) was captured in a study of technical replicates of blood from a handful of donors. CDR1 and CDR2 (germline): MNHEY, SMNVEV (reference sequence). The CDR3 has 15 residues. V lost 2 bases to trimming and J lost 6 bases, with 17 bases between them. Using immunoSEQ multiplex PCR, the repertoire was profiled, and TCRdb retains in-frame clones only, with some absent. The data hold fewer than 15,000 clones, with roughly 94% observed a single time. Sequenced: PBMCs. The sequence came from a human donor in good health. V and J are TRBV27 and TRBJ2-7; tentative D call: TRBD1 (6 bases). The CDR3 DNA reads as TGTGCCAGCAGTTTAGGGTACGGCACACAGGGCGAGCAGTACTTC. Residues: CASSLGYGTQGEQYF.